This T cell receptor beta chain came from a study of regulatory T cells in long-lasting Graves disease. Study-wide results and caveats: Persistent disease was characterized by preferential usage of TRBV28, TRBJ1-2 and TRBJ2-5.

Researchers made TCR beta libraries by using iRepertoire HTBI primers and running Arm-PCR on CDR3 regions. TCRdb re-analysed the multiplex PCR reads in MiXCR, keeping a single row per CDR3 protein. The table shows 400,000 to 500,000 distinct CDR3 sequences, with about 21% occurring only once. J was trimmed by 4 bases and V by 4 bases; bases with no gene match: 2. The CDR3 is 13 amino acids. Germline values: CDR1 SEHNR, CDR2 FQNEAQ (reference sequence). This clonotype turned up a few times. Its target is not known. This sample's time point: persistent/refractory GD, antithyroid drugs over 5 years with positive TRAb. Generation of the TCR library employed RNA extracted from PBMCs.

This specimen consisted of peripheral blood mononuclear cells (PBMCs), obtained when the disease was refractory, from a patient treated with antithyroid drugs. The clonotype was recovered from a female donor with Graves disease. The chain has TRBV7-9 and TRBJ1-1, with TRBD1 matching over 8 bases. CDR3 DNA: TGTGCCAGCAGCTCCGACAGGGGCACTGAAGCTTTCTTT. Translated, it gives CASSSDRGTEAFF.